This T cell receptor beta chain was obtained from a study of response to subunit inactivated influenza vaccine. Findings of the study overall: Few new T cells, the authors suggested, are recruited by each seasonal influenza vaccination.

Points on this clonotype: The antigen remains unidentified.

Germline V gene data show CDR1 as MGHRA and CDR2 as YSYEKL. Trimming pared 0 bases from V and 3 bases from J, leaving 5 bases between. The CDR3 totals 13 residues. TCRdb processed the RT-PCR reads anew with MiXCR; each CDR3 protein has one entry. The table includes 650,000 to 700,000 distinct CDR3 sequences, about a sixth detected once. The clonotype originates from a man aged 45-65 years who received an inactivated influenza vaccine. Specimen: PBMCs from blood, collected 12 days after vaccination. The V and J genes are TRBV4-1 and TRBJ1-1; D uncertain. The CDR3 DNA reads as TGCGCCAGCAGCCAAGACCCTTACACTGAAGCTTTCTTT. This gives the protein CASSQDPYTEAFF.